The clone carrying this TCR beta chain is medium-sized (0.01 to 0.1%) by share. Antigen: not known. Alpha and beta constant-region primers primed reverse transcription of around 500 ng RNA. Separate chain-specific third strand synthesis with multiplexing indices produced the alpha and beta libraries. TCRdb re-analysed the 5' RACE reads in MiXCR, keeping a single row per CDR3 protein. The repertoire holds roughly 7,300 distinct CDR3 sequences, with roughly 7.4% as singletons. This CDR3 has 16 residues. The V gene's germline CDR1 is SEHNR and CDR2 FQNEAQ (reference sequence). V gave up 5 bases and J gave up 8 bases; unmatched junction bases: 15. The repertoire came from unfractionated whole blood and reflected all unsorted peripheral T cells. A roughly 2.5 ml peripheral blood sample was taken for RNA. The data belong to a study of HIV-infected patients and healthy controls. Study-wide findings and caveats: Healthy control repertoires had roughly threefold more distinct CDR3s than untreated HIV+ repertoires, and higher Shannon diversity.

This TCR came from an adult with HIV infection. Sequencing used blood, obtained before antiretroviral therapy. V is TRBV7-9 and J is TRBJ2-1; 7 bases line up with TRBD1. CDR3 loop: CASSHPFPRQGHEQFF. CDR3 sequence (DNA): TGTGCCAGCAGCCACCCGTTCCCCCGACAGGGCCATGAGCAGTTCTTC.